This T cell receptor beta chain was identified during a study of T-cell memory formation after mild COVID-19. Whole-study findings and limits: Later expanders leaned CD4+, whereas day 15 to 85 contracting clones were balanced CD4/CD8. A second wave of clones peaked on day 37, and their SARS-CoV-2 specificity went unconfirmed.

With respect to this clonotype: Its antigen is still unknown.

Per the germline V gene, CDR1 is SGHVS and CDR2 is FQNEAQ. Trimming left V 5 bases short and J 9 bases short, with 14 bases between. CDR3 length: 14 residues. The authors produced TCR alpha and TCR beta cDNA libraries with sample barcodes and UMIs by 5'RACE using constant-segment primers. TCRdb analysed the 5' RACE reads with MiXCR anew, one entry per CDR3 protein. The sample holds 150,000 or so distinct CDR3 sequences, about a third seen once. The clonotype originates from an adult woman who had mild COVID-19 (a few samples of this study predate the infection). Cell type and time point are not known. Sequencing was done on a sample of PBMCs or a T cell subset sorted from them (not recorded which). The chain joins TRBV7-8 to TRBJ1-6; D call uncertain. This chain's CDR3 is CASSPPHPGSPLHF. CDR3 coding DNA: TGTGCCAGCAGCCCCCCTCATCCGGGTTCACCCCTCCACTTT.